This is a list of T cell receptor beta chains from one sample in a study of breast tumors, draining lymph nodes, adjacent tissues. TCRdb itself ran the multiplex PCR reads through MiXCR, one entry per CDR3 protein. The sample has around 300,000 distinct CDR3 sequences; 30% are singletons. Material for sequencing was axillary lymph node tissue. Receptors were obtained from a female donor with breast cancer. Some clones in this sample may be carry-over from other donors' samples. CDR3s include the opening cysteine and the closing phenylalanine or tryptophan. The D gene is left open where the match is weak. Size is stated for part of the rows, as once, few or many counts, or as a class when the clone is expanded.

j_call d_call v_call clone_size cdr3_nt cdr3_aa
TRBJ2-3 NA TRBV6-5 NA TGTGCCAGCAGTTACTGGGCCCGGGACACTAGCACAGATACGCAGTATTTT CASSYWARDTSTDTQYF
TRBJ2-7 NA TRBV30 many TGTGCCTGGAGTGTACTGGGTTACGAGCAGTACTTC CAWSVLGYEQYF
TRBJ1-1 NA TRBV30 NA TGTGCCTGGGGACAGACGAACACTGAAGCTTTCTTT CAWGQTNTEAFF
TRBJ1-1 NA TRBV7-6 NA TGTGTCAGCAGGAGGGACCTGAACACTGAAGCTTTCTTT CVSRRDLNTEAFF
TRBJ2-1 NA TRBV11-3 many TGTGCCAGCAGCTTATCAGGGCTCGAGCAGTTCTTC CASSLSGLEQFF
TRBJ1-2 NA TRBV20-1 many TGCAGTGCTAGAGACCCCCGACAGCCCGTTAACTATGGCTACACCTTC CSARDPRQPVNYGYTF
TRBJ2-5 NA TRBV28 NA TGTGCCAGCAGCCCCTGGAGGGTTCAAGAGACCCAGTACTTC CASSPWRVQETQYF
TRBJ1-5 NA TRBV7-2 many TGTGCCAGCAGCTCCCCTCCCGGGAGCTTTCAAAGTAGTCAGCCCCAGCATTTT CASSSPPGSFQSSQPQHF
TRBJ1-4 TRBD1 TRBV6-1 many TGTGCCAGCAAGCCGGGACAGGCTAATGAAAAACTGTTTTTT CASKPGQANEKLFF
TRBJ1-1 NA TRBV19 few TGTGCCAGTATGGTCAGTGGCACTGAAGCTTTCTTT CASMVSGTEAFF
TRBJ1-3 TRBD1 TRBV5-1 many TGCGCCAGCAGCTTGGAGGACAGGGGACCTGGAAACACCATATATTTT CASSLEDRGPGNTIYF
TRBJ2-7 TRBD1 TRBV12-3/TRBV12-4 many TGTGCCAGCAGAACCGGGACAGGAAGCTACGAGCAGTACTTC CASRTGTGSYEQYF
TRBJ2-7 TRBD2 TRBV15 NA TGTGCCAGCAGTAGGGCGGACATCGGGAGGTTCTACGAGCAGTACTTC CASSRADIGRFYEQYF
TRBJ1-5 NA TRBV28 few TGTGCCAGCAGTTCGACGAGCGTAGGCAATCAGCCCCAGCATTTT CASSSTSVGNQPQHF
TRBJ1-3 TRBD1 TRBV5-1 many TGCGCCAGCAGCTACTCGGACAGGGGGCTTTTTGGAAACACCATATATTTT CASSYSDRGLFGNTIYF
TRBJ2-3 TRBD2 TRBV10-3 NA TGTGCCATCAGTGCCCCCGTGGCGGGGGGCACAGATACGCAGTATTTT CAISAPVAGGTDTQYF
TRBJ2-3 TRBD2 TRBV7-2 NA TGTGCCAGCAGCCAAGATGGGACTAGCGGGAGTGGGGATACGCAGTATTTT CASSQDGTSGSGDTQYF
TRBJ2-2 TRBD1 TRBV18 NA TGTGCCAGCTCACGAACACAGGGGATCACCGGGGAGCTGTTTTTT CASSRTQGITGELFF
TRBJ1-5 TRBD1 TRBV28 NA TGTGCCAGCAGTCCAGGACAGGGTGCCCGCAATCAGCCCCAGCATTTT CASSPGQGARNQPQHF
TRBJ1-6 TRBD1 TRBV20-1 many TGCAGTGCTAGTCCCCAGGGGGCGGCCTATAATTCACCCCTCCACTTT CSASPQGAAYNSPLHF
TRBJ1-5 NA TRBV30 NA TGTGCCTGGCTCATTTCCCAGCATTTT CAWLISQHF
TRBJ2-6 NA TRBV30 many TGTGCCTTCGGTCAGGGGTCTGGGGCCAACGTCCTGACTTTC CAFGQGSGANVLTF
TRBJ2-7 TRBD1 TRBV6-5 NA TGTGCCAGCAGTCACTCAGGGGGACAGGGGGCCTACGAGCAGTACTTC CASSHSGGQGAYEQYF
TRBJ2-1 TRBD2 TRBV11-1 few TGTGCCAGCAGCAGGGGACTAGCGGCAGGGCCCACCTACAATGAGCAGTTCTTC CASSRGLAAGPTYNEQFF
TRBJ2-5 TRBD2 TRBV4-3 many TGCGCCAGCAGCCTTACCGGGACTAGCGGGATAGAGACCCAGTACTTC CASSLTGTSGIETQYF
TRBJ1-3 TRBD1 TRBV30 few TGTGCCTGGACCGACAGGGGTAGAAACACCATATATTTT CAWTDRGRNTIYF
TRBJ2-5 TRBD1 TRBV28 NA TGTGCCAGCAGCTCCCGACAGGGGCGACGTGAGACCCAGTACTTC CASSSRQGRRETQYF
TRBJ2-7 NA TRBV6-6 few TGTGCCAGCAGACTGGGGGCCTACGAGCAGTACTTC CASRLGAYEQYF
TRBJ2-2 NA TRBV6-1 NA TGTGCCACCCGGCCTATCGGCGGCGGGGAGCTGTTTTTT CATRPIGGGELFF
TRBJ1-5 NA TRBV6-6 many TGTGCCAGCAGTTACGACGGGACACTTTATAGCAATCAGCCCCAGCATTTT CASSYDGTLYSNQPQHF
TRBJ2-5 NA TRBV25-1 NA TGTGCCAGCGGGAGCACCTTACAAGAGACCCAGTACTTC CASGSTLQETQYF
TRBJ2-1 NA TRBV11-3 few TGTGCCAGCAGCTTAGGACGAGCCACTGAGCAGTTCTTC CASSLGRATEQFF
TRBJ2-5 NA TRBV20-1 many TGCAGTGCTAGAGATCGCCCAGGGGCGGTCCAAGAGACCCAGTACTTC CSARDRPGAVQETQYF
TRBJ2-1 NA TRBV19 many TGTGCCAGTAGTATCGGGCCAGGGGCAGGCGATGAGCAGTTCTTC CASSIGPGAGDEQFF
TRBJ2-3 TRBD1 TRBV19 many TGTGCCAGTAGTATAGATAGGGGGACAGTCATCCCAGATACGCAGTATTTT CASSIDRGTVIPDTQYF
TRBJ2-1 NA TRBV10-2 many TGCGCCAGCAGTGAAGCGGACAGCTCCTACAATGAGCAGTTCTTC CASSEADSSYNEQFF
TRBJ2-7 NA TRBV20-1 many TGCAGTGCATACGCATTCGGGACACATACCTACGAGCAGTACTTC CSAYAFGTHTYEQYF
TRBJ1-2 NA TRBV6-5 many TGTGCCAGCAGTTACAGGGGCGCGCACTATGGCTACACCTTC CASSYRGAHYGYTF
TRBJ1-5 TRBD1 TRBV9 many TGTGCCAGCAGCCCGGGACAGGACCCCTATAGCAATCAGCCCCAGCATTTT CASSPGQDPYSNQPQHF
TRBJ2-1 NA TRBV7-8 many TGTGCCAGCAGCTTAGCGTTGAGCTCCTACAATGAGCAGTTCTTC CASSLALSSYNEQFF
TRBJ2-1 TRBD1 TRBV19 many TGTGCCAGTAGTGCCCCCGGGACAGGGTTCAATGAGCAGTTCTTC CASSAPGTGFNEQFF
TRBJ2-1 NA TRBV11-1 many TGTGCCAGCAGCTTAGCGTTCACCCACAATGAGCAGTTCTTC CASSLAFTHNEQFF
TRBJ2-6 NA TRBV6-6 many TGTGCCAGCAGTCACTCCGAGACAGCATCTGGGGCCAACGTCCTGACTTTC CASSHSETASGANVLTF
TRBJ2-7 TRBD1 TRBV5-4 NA TGTGCCAGCAGCTGGAGGACAGGTTCCTTCAACGAGCAGTACTTC CASSWRTGSFNEQYF
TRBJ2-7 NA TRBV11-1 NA TGTGCCGGCAGCTTAGCGAGTTGGGGGACACAACCTTACGAGCAGTACTTC CAGSLASWGTQPYEQYF
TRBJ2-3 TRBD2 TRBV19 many TGTGCCAGTATGCCAGTTGCGGGAGAACCTATTAGCACAGATACGCAGTATTTT CASMPVAGEPISTDTQYF
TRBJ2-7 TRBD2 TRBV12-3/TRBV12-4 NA TGTGCCAGCAGTTGCGGGACTAGCGGTTCCTACGAGCAGTACTTC CASSCGTSGSYEQYF
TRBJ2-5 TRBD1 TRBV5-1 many TGCGCCAGCCGCCCGGGACAGGGTAAACAAGAGACCCAGTACTTC CASRPGQGKQETQYF
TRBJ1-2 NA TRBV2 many TGTGCCAGCAGTGAAAGGACCTATGGCTACACCTTC CASSERTYGYTF
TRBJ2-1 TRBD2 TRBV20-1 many TGCAGTGCCGTGACTAGCGAGGGGGACAATGAGCAGTTCTTC CSAVTSEGDNEQFF
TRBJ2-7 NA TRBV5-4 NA TGTGCCAGCAGCCTGGGGCCTGCGAAAACCTACGAGCAGTACTTC CASSLGPAKTYEQYF